This T cell receptor beta chain was identified in a study of CD8 T cells in Susac syndrome. RNA, at about 0.45 to 1 ug, was reverse transcribed with random hexamers. Multiplex immunoSEQ PCR targeted 54 Vbeta and 13 Jbeta TCR beta segments. In TCRdb, the immunoSEQ multiplex PCR reads were re-called with MiXCR into one record per CDR3 protein. The sample lists fewer than 200,000 distinct CDR3 sequences, more than 85% occurring once. This clonotype was counted a single time. Germline V CDR1 and CDR2: MNHEY, SVGEGT. With 6 bases removed from V and 5 bases from J, the gap between germline ends came to 11 bases. This CDR3 has 13 amino acids. The authors sequenced TCR beta from blood CD8+ and CD4+ T cells. Patients with Susac syndrome met diagnostic criteria that were recently defined for definite or probable disease. The authors negatively isolated CD8+ and CD4+ T cells and FACS-enriched TEMRA cells.

The sequence derives from a human donor with Susac syndrome. The V and J genes are TRBV6-2 or TRBV6-3 and TRBJ1-5; D is uncertain. Sequences were obtained from CD4+ T cells from PBMCs. The CDR3 spells CASRDPQDQPQHF. Here the CDR3 DNA reads TGTGCCAGCAGAGACCCTCAGGATCAGCCCCAGCATTTT.